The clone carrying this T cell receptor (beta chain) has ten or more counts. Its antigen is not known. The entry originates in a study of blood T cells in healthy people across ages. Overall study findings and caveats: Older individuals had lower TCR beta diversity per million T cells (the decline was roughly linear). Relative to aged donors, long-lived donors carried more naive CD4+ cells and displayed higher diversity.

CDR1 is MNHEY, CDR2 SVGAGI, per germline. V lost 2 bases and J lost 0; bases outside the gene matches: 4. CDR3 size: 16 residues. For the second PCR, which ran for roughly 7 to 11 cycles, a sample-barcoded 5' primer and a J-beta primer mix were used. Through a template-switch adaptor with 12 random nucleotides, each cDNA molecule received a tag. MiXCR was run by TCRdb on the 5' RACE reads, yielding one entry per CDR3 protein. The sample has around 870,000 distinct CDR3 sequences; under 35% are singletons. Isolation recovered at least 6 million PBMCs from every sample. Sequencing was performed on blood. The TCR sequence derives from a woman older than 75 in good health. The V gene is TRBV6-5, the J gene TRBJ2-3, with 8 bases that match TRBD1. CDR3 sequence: CASSYLPGGSTDTQYF. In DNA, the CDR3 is TGTGCCAGCAGTTACCTCCCAGGGGGCAGCACAGATACGCAGTATTTT.